This T cell receptor (beta chain) was identified during a study of CD8 T cells in Susac syndrome. Study-level points and caveats: That the number of individuals in its TCR sequencing and HLA analysis was relatively small was acknowledged by the study.

V trimming: 1 base; J trimming: 7 bases; junction bases outside the gene matches: 11. The CDR3 runs to 16 residues. Germline V gene sequence: CDR1 LGHNA, CDR2 YSLEER. Random hexamers were used to reverse transcribe the RNA input (0.5 to 1 ug). An immunoSEQ multiplex PCR generated amplified TCR beta CDR3 products spanning 54 Vbeta and 13 Jbeta. TCRdb passed the immunoSEQ multiplex PCR reads through MiXCR, listing each CDR3 protein once. This table holds about 120,000 distinct CDR3 sequences, about nine tenths found once. This clonotype has just one count. What it binds is unknown. CD8+ and CD4+ T cells from blood underwent TCR beta sequencing, which was carried out in a high-throughput format. It was negative isolation that provided the CD8+ and CD4+ T cells, whereas TEMRA cells were enriched by FACS.

The sequence was obtained from a human donor in good health. The chain has TRBV4-3 and TRBJ2-3; 7 nucleotides line up with TRBD1. The material sequenced was CD8+ T cells from PBMCs. CDR3 sequence reads: CASSQGFVDRVHTQYF. In DNA, the CDR3 is TGCGCCAGCAGCCAAGGTTTTGTCGACAGGGTTCATACGCAGTATTTT.